The 3 T cell receptor beta chains listed next were all sequenced from one sample in a study of vaccination effects on CD4 cells after COVID-19. TCRdb keeps only in-frame clones here, not all; method: immunoSEQ multiplex PCR. The table lists approximately 45,000 clones, more than 75% of them singletons. Isolation of CD4+ T cells took place after nine to ten days of culture. These receptors have no identified antigens. Material: CD4+ T cells from PBMCs cultured without peptide, obtained before COVID-19 vaccination. These receptors came from a human donor who had a prior SARS-CoV-2 infection.

The rearrangement links TRBV6-5 to TRBJ1-5, with a weak D call TRBD1 (5 bases). Trimming removed 4 bases at V and 1 base at J, with 11 bases between. Looked up from germline, CDR1 is MNHEY and CDR2 is SVGAGI. The CDR3 has 15 residues. This CDR3 is CASSWDGSSNQPQHF. The CDR3 DNA reads as TGTGCCAGCAGTTGGGACGGTTCGAGCAATCAGCCCCAGCATTTT.

The V call is TRBV11-2, the J call TRBJ2-3, with a possible D match to TRBD2 (6 bases). Deletions cut 4 bases from V and 10 bases from J, with 21 bases between. The CDR3 is 15 residues long. The germline V gene encodes CDR1 SGHAT and CDR2 FQNNGV. In DNA, the CDR3 is TGTGCCAGCAGCTCTCTTAGCGTGGGAGGACTCCCGCAGTATTTT. It encodes CASSSLSVGGLPQYF. Based on the CDR3 plus reference TRBV11-2 and TRBJ2-3, the full variable domain is EAGVAQSPRYKIIEKRQSVAFWCNPISGHATLYWYQQILGQGPKLLIQFQNNGVVDDSQLPKDRFSAERLKGVDSTLKIQPAKLEDSAVYLCASSSLSVGGLPQYFGPGTRLTVL.

CDR3 residues: CASSAQAGDFAYEQYF. In nucleotides, the CDR3 is TGTGCCAGCAGCGCCCAAGCGGGGGACTTTGCCTACGAGCAGTACTTC. This rearrangement joins TRBV9 to TRBJ2-7, with 8 bases matching TRBD2. This CDR3 region has 16 residues. The V segment lost 3 bases and the J segment 2 bases; nucleotides outside the gene matches: 10. Germline loops: CDR1 SGDLS, CDR2 YYNGEE.